The 31 T cell receptor beta chains presented below share a single source sample, sequenced in a study of shared clonotypes between healthy human individuals. The method was immunoSEQ multiplex PCR; TCRdb's version includes in-frame clones alone and lacks a portion of them. The profile shows around 650,000 clones, approximately 96% of them singletons. CD45RO-negative CD8 cells positively selected for CCR7 made up the naive population, which excluded terminally differentiated effector memory CD45RA+ cells. The specimen sequenced was naive CD8+ T cells sorted from blood. These TCRs come from a woman aged 30 to 39 in good health.

The chain uses TRBV28 and TRBJ2-7; 9 bases line up with TRBD1. This CDR3 spans 18 amino acids. Germline V gene lookup returns CDR1 MDHEN and CDR2 SYDVKM. The V segment lost 1 base and the J segment 3 bases; nucleotides outside the gene matches: 13. CDR3 DNA sequence: TGTGCCAGCAGTTTATTCATACAGGGGGCGGGCGGGGACTACGAGCAGTACTTC. It encodes CASSLFIQGAGGDYEQYF.

J is TRBJ2-1 and V is TRBV7-9; the match to TRBD2 covers 11 bases. V dropped 5 bases and J dropped 9; count of bases not matched to a gene: 9. CDR3 length: 15 amino acids. Germline CDR1 SEHNR, CDR2 FQNEAQ (reference sequence). In DNA, the CDR3 is TGTGCCAGCAGCGAAACTAGCGGGAGTAGGGCTGAGCAGTTCTTC. Residues: CASSETSGSRAEQFF.

This chain joins TRBV10-2 and TRBJ2-7, with D possibly TRBD1 on 6 matching bases. Germline-derived CDR1 and CDR2 are WSHSY and SAAADI. The CDR3 has 14 residues. V shed 0 bases and J shed 0 bases, with 6 bases lying between them. The CDR3 DNA reads as TGCGCCAGCAGTGAGTCAGGGGGCTCCTACGAGCAGTACTTC. The encoded protein is CASSESGGSYEQYF.

The CDR3 DNA reads as TGTGCCAGTAGTATGAGGGGAAGCGAGCAGTACTTC. Encoded protein: CASSMRGSEQYF. The chain carries TRBV19 and TRBJ2-7; tentatively, D is TRBD1 or TRBD2 (5 bases each). V lost 3 bases and J lost 6, with 9 bases in between. Germline V gene lookup returns CDR1 LNHDA and CDR2 SQIVND (reference sequence). The CDR3 consists of 12 residues.

CDR3 residues: CSVEGGRGRETQYF. For the CDR3, the DNA is TGCAGCGTTGAAGGGGGGAGGGGCAGGGAGACCCAGTACTTC. This sequence joins TRBV29-1 and TRBJ2-5; 7 bases fit TRBD2. Trimming cost V 1 base and J 5 bases; bases outside gene matches: 7. The CDR3 is 14 amino acids. The germline V gene encodes CDR1 SQVTM and CDR2 ANQGSEA. Full variable domain (missing parts from reference TRBV29-1 and TRBJ2-5): SAVISQKPSRDICQRGTSLTIQCQVDSQVTMMFWYRQQPGQSLTLIATANQGSEATYESGFVIDKFPISRPNLTFSTLTVSNMSPEDSSIYLCSVEGGRGRETQYFGPGTRLLVL.

V gene TRBV16 combines with J gene TRBJ1-2, with TRBD1 matching 8 bases. CDR1 is KGHSY, CDR2 FQNENV, per germline. CDR3 length equals 17 residues. V was pared by 3 bases and J by 4 bases, with 13 bases of the junction left unmatched. CDR3 DNA: TGTGCCAGCAGCCACCAGCAGCAGGGGGCCTTTAGCTATGGCTACACCTTC. Protein sequence: CASSHQQQGAFSYGYTF.

The chain has TRBV6-5 and TRBJ1-1; the match to TRBD1 covers 9 bases. Looked up from germline, CDR1 is MNHEY and CDR2 is SVGAGI. Germline trimming cut 7 bases from V and 0 bases from J; bases unmatched to any gene: 6. CDR3 size: 15 residues. The CDR3 DNA reads as TGTGCCAGCACCGTGGACAGGGGAGTGAACACTGAAGCTTTCTTT. It encodes CASTVDRGVNTEAFF.

The sample holds one count of this clone. V is TRBV9 and J is TRBJ2-2; 7 bases agree with TRBD1. The CDR3 loop spans 15 amino acids. The V gene end was trimmed by 1 base and the J gene end by 3 bases; junction bases not matched to a gene: 3. Germline V lookup: CDR1 SGDLS, CDR2 YYNGEE. Here the CDR3 DNA reads TGTGCCAGCAGCGTATACCAGGGGGACACCGGGGAGCTGTTTTTT. Translation: CASSVYQGDTGELFF.

The chain combines TRBV9 with TRBJ2-5, with 8 bases aligning to TRBD1. In germline, CDR1 is SGDLS, CDR2 YYNGEE. The CDR3 extends over 15 amino acids. Losses at the gene ends were 0 bases for V and 3 bases for J; bases not matched to a gene: 4. Here the CDR3 reads CASSVVGTGEETQYF. CDR3 sequence (DNA): TGTGCCAGCAGCGTAGTGGGGACAGGTGAAGAGACCCAGTACTTC.

The rearrangement uses TRBV7-9 and TRBJ2-6, with 7 bases that match TRBD1. Germline values: CDR1 SEHNR, CDR2 FQNEAQ (reference sequence). This CDR3 comprises 17 residues. Trimming removed 5 bases from V and 0 bases from J; junction bases left unmatched: 7. The CDR3 loop reads CASSEVGQDSGANVLTF. CDR3 DNA sequence: TGTGCCAGCAGCGAAGTCGGACAGGACTCTGGGGCCAACGTCCTGACTTTC.

The chain links TRBV4-1 to TRBJ2-1, with D possibly matching TRBD2 (5 bases). This CDR3 has 13 residues. V dropped 4 bases and J dropped 3 bases, with 7 bases sitting between them. Germline-derived CDR1 and CDR2 are MGHRA and YSYEKL. Here the CDR3 DNA reads TGCGCCAGCAGCCCCCGGGACTACAATGAGCAGTTCTTC. Translated: CASSPRDYNEQFF.

CDR3 region: CASSWGTASYEQYF. The CDR3 bases are TGCGCCAGCAGCTGGGGGACGGCTAGCTACGAGCAGTACTTC. The chain recombines TRBV5-1 with TRBJ2-7; D possibly matches TRBD1 or TRBD2 (5 bases each). The CDR3 consists of 14 residues. CDR1 SGHRS and CDR2 YFSETQ come from the germline V gene. Trimming shortened V by 3 bases and J by 3 bases, and 13 bases separated the two germline ends.

On this clone: The same CDR3 is also encoded by other DNA sequences in this sample. The chain employs TRBV10-1 and TRBJ1-1, with unresolved D. Per germline, CDR1 WNHNN and CDR2 SYGVQD (reference sequence). The CDR3 runs to 11 residues. The V end was cut by 3 bases, the J end by 4 bases, with 3 bases between. CDR3 DNA: TGCGCCAGCAGTGATGGCACTGAAGCTTTCTTT. Its protein product is CASSDGTEAFF.

This sequence joins TRBV7-9 and TRBJ2-3, with D perhaps matching TRBD1 (5 bases). V lost 5 bases, J lost 6 bases, and 15 bases lay in between. The CDR3 has 14 residues. CDR1 and CDR2 from the germline V gene are SEHNR and FQNEAQ (reference sequence). In DNA, the CDR3 is TGTGCCAGCAGCCCTCCCGGAAGGGGCGATACGCAGTATTTT. Protein: CASSPPGRGDTQYF.

The chain recombines TRBV6-4 with TRBJ1-2; D remains ambiguous. Germline V gene sequence: CDR1 MRHNA, CDR2 SNTAGT. CDR3 length equals 15 residues. V lost 0 bases, J lost 0 bases, and 8 bases lay in between. CDR3 sequence (DNA): TGTGCCAGCAGTGACTCCGTGGGCGCTAACTATGGCTACACCTTC. It translates to CASSDSVGANYGYTF.

The chain is built from TRBV9 and TRBJ2-2, with D perhaps matching TRBD1 or TRBD2 (5 bases each). CDR3 length: 15 amino acids. In germline, CDR1 is SGDLS, CDR2 YYNGEE. Trimming took off 7 bases at V and 8 bases at J, with 21 bases between the two ends. This chain's CDR3 is CASGSRNSGTGELFF. The CDR3, as DNA: TGTGCCAGCGGTAGTAGAAACTCCGGGACGGGGGAGCTGTTTTTT.

The chain combines TRBV7-6 with TRBJ2-1; D not resolved. This CDR3 region has 14 residues. V shed 7 bases and J shed 8 bases, with 18 bases lying between them. From germline, CDR1 is SGHVS and CDR2 FNYEAQ. CDR3 amino acids: CASIPGAHSHEQFF. Written as DNA, the CDR3 is TGTGCCAGCATCCCCGGCGCCCACTCCCATGAGCAGTTCTTC.

The gene calls are TRBV2 and TRBJ2-3; D unclear. Germline-derived CDR1 and CDR2 are SNHLY and FYNNEI. The germline V and J ends were trimmed by 5 bases and 2 bases, with 11 bases remaining between them. The CDR3 has 14 amino acids. DNA of the CDR3: TGTGCCAGCAGTTTAGGCCAGACCACAGATACGCAGTATTTT. Encoded protein: CASSLGQTTDTQYF.

The chain links TRBV9 to TRBJ2-7, with D hard to call. Trimming shortened V by 0 bases and J by 1 base, and 11 bases separated the two germline ends. The germline V gene encodes CDR1 SGDLS and CDR2 YYNGEE. The CDR3 is made up of 15 amino acids. CDR3 region: CASSVGADTSYEQYF. The CDR3 DNA reads TGTGCCAGCAGCGTAGGGGCAGACACTTCCTACGAGCAGTACTTC.

The chain employs TRBV19 and TRBJ2-7, with 7 bases identical to TRBD1. The CDR3 has 15 amino acids. J gave up 6 bases and V 2 bases, and 10 bases lay outside the gene matches. From germline, CDR1 is LNHDA and CDR2 SQIVND (reference sequence). The CDR3 DNA reads as TGTGCCAGTAGTATAAGAGGGGACAGAAGGACCGAGCAGTACTTC. Its protein is CASSIRGDRRTEQYF.

This clone is a singleton in its sample. This chain connects TRBV4-1 to TRBJ1-6, with a tentative D call TRBD1 (5 bases). Deletions cut 1 base from V and 6 bases from J, with 10 bases between. CDR1 MGHRA and CDR2 YSYEKL come from the germline V gene. The CDR3 extends over 15 amino acids. The CDR3 bases are TGCGCCAGCAGCCAAGCGGTCAGGGCTAATTCACCCCTCCACTTT. Residues: CASSQAVRANSPLHF.

This clone occurred once. The CDR3 coding sequence is TGTGCCAGCAGTTTAAAGGAAGTCGGCGCTTACGAGCAGTACTTC. Its translation: CASSLKEVGAYEQYF. The chain combines TRBV27 with TRBJ2-7; unclear D gene. Germline-derived CDR1 and CDR2 are MNHEY and SMNVEV (reference sequence). The CDR3 length is 15 residues. Trimming cost V 2 bases and J 4 bases, with 15 bases left between them.

This rearrangement joins TRBV2 to TRBJ1-4; D unresolved. The CDR3 length is 13 residues. Trimming took 4 bases from V and 8 from J, leaving 11 bases between them. Germline V gives CDR1 SNHLY, CDR2 FYNNEI. Here the CDR3 DNA reads TGTGCCAGCAGTGTCGAGGGATGGGAAAAACTGTTTTTT. Translating it yields CASSVEGWEKLFF. Full variable domain (outside the CDR3, taken from reference TRBV2 and TRBJ1-4): EPEVTQTPSHQVTQMGQEVILRCVPISNHLYFYWYRQILGQKVEFLVSFYNNEISEKSEIFDDQFSVERPDGSNFTLKIRSTKLEDSAMYFCASSVEGWEKLFFGSGTQLSVL.

The J gene is TRBJ2-3, the V gene TRBV5-4; D could derive from TRBD1 or TRBD2 (5 bases each). This CDR3 spans 14 amino acids. Trimming cost V 0 bases and J 5 bases, with 10 bases left between them. Germline loops: CDR1 SGHNT, CDR2 YYREEE (reference sequence). DNA of the CDR3: TGTGCCAGCAGCTTGGGGGGGTTTCTAGATACGCAGTATTTT. Amino acid sequence: CASSLGGFLDTQYF.

The sample holds one count of this clone. A junction boundary mismatches the germline segment, possibly from a read error. The chain carries TRBV29-1 and TRBJ2-1; 7 nucleotides line up with TRBD2. The CDR3 sequence is 11 residues long. CDR1 is SQVTM and CDR2 is ANQGSEA in the germline V gene. The DNA for the CDR3 is TGCAGCGTTCCAGGGAAGCGGGGCAGGGTCTTC. This encodes CSVPGKRGRVF.

The chain carries TRBV6-5 and TRBJ2-7; D assignment may be TRBD1 or TRBD2 (5 bases each). V lost 6 bases and J lost 0, with 15 bases in between. Germline values: CDR1 MNHEY, CDR2 SVGAGI. The CDR3 totals 15 residues. The CDR3 loop reads CASSHGTVSSYEQYF. CDR3 in DNA: TGTGCCAGCAGCCACGGGACGGTGAGCTCCTACGAGCAGTACTTC.

The V gene is TRBV10-3, the J gene TRBJ1-5, with 9 bases identical to TRBD1. Germline V gene data show CDR1 as ENHRY and CDR2 as SYGVKD. This CDR3 contains 15 residues. The trim removed 6 bases at V and 3 bases at J, leaving 6 bases unmatched. CDR3 in DNA: TGTGCCATCAGCTCTACAGGGGGCTACAATCAGCCCCAGCATTTT. Translating gives CAISSTGGYNQPQHF.

The V call is TRBV27, the J call TRBJ1-1, with a tentative D call TRBD1 (5 bases). CDR1 is MNHEY and CDR2 is SMNVEV in the germline V gene (reference sequence). The V and J ends lost 6 bases and 5 bases respectively, with 16 bases between them. The CDR3 spans 14 residues. CDR3 loop: CASSLIGGGTEAFF. CDR3 sequence (DNA): TGTGCCAGCAGCCTTATTGGGGGGGGGACTGAAGCTTTCTTT.

The genes are TRBV6-1 and TRBJ2-2; D gene uncertain. The CDR3 contains 16 residues. Germline V gives CDR1 MNHNS, CDR2 SASEGT. Trimming cost V 0 bases and J 6 bases, with 14 bases left between them. CDR3 region: CASSEALVRRAGELFF. For the CDR3, the DNA is TGTGCCAGCAGTGAAGCGCTCGTTCGACGGGCCGGGGAGCTGTTTTTT.

CDR3 loop: CAWSFGTGAFF. For the CDR3, the DNA is TGTGCCTGGAGCTTCGGGACGGGCGCTTTCTTT. This chain links TRBV30 with TRBJ1-1; D may be TRBD1 (5 bases). The germline V gene encodes CDR1 GTSNPN and CDR2 SVGIG (reference sequence). Trimming cost V 3 bases and J 11 bases, with 13 bases left between them. The CDR3 runs 11 residues.

This rearrangement joins TRBV11-2 to TRBJ2-1; D unclear. V dropped 1 base and J dropped 0 bases, with 10 bases sitting between them. The CDR3 contains 16 residues. The germline gives CDR1 SGHAT, CDR2 FQNNGV. Here the CDR3 DNA reads TGTGCCAGCAGCTTAGGTCCGGGCCACTCCTACAATGAGCAGTTCTTC. It translates to CASSLGPGHSYNEQFF.